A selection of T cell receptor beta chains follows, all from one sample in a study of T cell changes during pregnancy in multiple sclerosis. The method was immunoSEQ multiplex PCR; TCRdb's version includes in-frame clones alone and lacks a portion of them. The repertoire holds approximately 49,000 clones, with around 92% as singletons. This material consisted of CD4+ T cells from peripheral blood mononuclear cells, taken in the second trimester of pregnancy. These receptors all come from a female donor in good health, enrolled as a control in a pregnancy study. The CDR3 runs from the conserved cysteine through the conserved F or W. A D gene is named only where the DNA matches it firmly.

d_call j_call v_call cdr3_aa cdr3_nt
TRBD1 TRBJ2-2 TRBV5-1 CASSLEGQGPGELFF TGCGCCAGCAGCTTGGAGGGACAGGGGCCCGGGGAGCTGTTTTTT
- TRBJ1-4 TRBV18 CASSVDTSKLFF TGTGCCAGCTCCGTGGACACCTCAAAACTGTTTTTT
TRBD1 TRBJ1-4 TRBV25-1 CASSERQGLNEKLFF TGTGCCAGCAGTGAGCGACAGGGGTTGAATGAAAAACTGTTTTTT
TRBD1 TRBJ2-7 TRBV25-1 CASSDRRTGHEQYF TGTGCCAGCAGTGATCGTAGGACAGGGCACGAGCAGTACTTC
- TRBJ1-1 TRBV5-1 CASTLPSGTPDDTEAFF TGCGCCAGCACACTCCCCTCCGGGACACCGGACGACACTGAAGCTTTCTTT
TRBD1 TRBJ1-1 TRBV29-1 CSAGQIEAFF TGCAGCGCGGGACAGATAGAAGCTTTCTTT
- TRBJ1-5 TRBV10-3 CAISESGNSNQPQHF TGTGCCATCAGTGAGTCCGGGAATAGCAATCAGCCCCAGCATTTT
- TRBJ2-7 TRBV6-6 CASRVTDEQYF TGTGCCAGCAGGGTAACGGACGAGCAGTACTTC
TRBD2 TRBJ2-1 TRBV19 CASSIIAGGEQFF TGTGCCAGTAGTATAATAGCGGGAGGGGAGCAGTTCTTC
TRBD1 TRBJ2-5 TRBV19 CASSMGLTGGQETQYF TGTGCCAGTAGCATGGGCCTAACAGGGGGCCAAGAGACCCAGTACTTC